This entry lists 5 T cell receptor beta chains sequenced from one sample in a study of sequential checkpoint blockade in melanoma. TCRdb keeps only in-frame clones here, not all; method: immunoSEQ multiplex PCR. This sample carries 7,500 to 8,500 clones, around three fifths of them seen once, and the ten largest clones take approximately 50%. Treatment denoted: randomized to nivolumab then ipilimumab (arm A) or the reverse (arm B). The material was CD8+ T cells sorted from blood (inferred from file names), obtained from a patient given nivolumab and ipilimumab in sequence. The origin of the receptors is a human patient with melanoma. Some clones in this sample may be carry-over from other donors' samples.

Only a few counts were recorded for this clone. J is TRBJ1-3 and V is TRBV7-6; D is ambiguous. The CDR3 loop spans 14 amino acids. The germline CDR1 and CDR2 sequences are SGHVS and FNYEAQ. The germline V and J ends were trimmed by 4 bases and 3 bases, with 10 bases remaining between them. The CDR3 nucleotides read TGTGCCAGCAGCTGGGGAGGCATTGGAAACACCATATATTTT. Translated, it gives CASSWGGIGNTIYF.

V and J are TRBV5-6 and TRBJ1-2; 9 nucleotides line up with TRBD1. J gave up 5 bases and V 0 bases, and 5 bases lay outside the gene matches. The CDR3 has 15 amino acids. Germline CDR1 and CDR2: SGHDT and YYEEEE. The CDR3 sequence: CASSLARDRVYGYTF. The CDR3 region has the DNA TGTGCCAGCAGCTTGGCCAGGGACAGGGTTTATGGCTACACCTTC.

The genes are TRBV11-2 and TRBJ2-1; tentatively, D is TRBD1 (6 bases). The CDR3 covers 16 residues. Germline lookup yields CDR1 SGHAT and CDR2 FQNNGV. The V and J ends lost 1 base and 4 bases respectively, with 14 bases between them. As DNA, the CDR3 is TGTGCCAGCAGCTTAGCCCTGGACAGCAAATACAATGAGCAGTTCTTC. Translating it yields CASSLALDSKYNEQFF.

The chain's CDR3 is CASSPDSMNTEAFF. The CDR3 DNA follows: TGTGCCAGCAGCCCGGACAGCATGAACACTGAAGCTTTCTTT. V is TRBV7-3 and J is TRBJ1-1; maybe TRBD1 (6 bases). V was clipped by 5 bases and J by 0 bases, with 10 bases between them. Per the germline V gene, CDR1 is SGHTA and CDR2 is FQGTGA. This CDR3 comprises 14 residues. The whole variable domain, filled in from reference TRBV7-3 and TRBJ1-1, reads GAGVSQTPSNKVTEKGKYVELRCDPISGHTALYWYRQSLGQGPEFLIYFQGTGAADDSGLPNDRFFAVRPEGSVSTLKIQRTERGDSAVYLCASSPDSMNTEAFFGQGTRLTVV.

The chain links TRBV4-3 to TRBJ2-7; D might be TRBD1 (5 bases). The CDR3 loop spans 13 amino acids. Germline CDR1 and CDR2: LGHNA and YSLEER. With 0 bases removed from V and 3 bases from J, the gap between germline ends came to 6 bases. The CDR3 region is CASSQDQGYEQYF. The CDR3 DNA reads TGCGCCAGCAGCCAAGACCAGGGCTACGAGCAGTACTTC.